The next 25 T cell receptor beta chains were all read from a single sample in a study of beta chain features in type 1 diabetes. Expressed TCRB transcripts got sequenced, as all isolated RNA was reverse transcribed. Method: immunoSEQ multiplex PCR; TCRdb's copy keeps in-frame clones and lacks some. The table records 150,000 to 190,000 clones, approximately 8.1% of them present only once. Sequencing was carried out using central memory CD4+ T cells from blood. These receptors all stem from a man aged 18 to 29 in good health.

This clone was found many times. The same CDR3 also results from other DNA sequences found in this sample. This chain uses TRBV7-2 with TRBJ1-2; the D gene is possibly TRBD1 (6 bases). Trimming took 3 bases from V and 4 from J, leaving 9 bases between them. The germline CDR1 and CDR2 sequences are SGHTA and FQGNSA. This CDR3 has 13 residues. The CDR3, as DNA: TGTGCCAGCAGCTTGGACAGCGTCTATGGCTACACCTTC. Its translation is CASSLDSVYGYTF. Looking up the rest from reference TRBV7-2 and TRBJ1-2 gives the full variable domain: GAGVSQSPSNKVTEKGKDVELRCDPISGHTALYWYRQSLGQGLEFLIYFQGNSAPDKSGLPSDRFSAERTGGSVSTLTIQRTQQEDSAVYLCASSLDSVYGYTFGSGTRLTVV.

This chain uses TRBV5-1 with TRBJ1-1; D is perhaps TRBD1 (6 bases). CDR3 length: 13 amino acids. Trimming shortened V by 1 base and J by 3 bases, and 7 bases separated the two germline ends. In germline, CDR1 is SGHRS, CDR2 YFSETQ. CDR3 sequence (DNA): TGCGCCAGCAGCTTGAACAGGGACACTGAAGCTTTCTTT. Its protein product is CASSLNRDTEAFF.

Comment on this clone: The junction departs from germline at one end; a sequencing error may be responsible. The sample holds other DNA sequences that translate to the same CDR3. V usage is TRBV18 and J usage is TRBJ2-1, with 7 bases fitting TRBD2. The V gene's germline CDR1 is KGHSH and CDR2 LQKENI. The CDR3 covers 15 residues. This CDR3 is CASSPAGLNNNEQFF. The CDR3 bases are TGTGCCAGCTCACCAGCGGGACTAAACAACAACGAGCAGTTCTTC.

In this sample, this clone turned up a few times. The CDR3 DNA sequence: TGTGCCAGCAGTTTATTGGGCAGCAATCAGCCCCAGCATTTT. Amino acid sequence: CASSLLGSNQPQHF. V is TRBV27 and J is TRBJ1-5; D unresolved. This CDR3 contains 14 residues. Germline lookup yields CDR1 MNHEY and CDR2 SMNVEV (reference sequence). V lost 1 base, J lost 1 base, and 5 bases lay in between.

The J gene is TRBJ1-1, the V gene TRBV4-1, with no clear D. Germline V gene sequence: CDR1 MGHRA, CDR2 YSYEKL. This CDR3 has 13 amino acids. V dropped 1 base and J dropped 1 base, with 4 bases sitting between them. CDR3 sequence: CASSQVKNTEAFF. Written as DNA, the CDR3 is TGCGCCAGCAGCCAAGTTAAGAACACTGAAGCTTTCTTT.

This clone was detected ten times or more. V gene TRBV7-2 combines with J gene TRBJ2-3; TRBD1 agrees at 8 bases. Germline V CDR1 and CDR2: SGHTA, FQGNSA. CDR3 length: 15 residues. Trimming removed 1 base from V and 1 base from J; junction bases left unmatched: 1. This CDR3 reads CASSLVGQGTDTQYF. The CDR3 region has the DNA TGTGCCAGCAGCTTAGTGGGACAGGGCACAGATACGCAGTATTTT.

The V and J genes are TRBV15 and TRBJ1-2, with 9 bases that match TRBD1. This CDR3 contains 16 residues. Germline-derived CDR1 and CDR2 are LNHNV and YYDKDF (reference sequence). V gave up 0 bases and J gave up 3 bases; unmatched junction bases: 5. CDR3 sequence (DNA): TGTGCCACCAGCAGAGATGGGGACAGGGCGGACTATGGCTACACCTTC. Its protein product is CATSRDGDRADYGYTF. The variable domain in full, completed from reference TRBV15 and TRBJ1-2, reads DAMVIQNPRYQVTQFGKPVTLSCSQTLNHNVMYWYQQKSSQAPKLLFHYYDKDFNNEADTPDNFQSRRPNTSFCFLDIRSPGLGDTAMYLCATSRDGDRADYGYTFGSGTRLTVV.

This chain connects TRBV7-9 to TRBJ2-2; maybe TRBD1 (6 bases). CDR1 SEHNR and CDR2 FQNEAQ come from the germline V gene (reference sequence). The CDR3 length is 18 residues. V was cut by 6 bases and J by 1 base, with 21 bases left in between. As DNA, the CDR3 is TGTGCCAGCAGACAGGACAGATACGATTTAAGGAACACCGGGGAGCTGTTTTTT. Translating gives CASRQDRYDLRNTGELFF.

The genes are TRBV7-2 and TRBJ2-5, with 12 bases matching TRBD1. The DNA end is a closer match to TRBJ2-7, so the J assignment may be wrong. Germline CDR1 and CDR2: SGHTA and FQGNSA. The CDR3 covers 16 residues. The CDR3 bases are TGTGCCAGCAGCTTAGTGGGGGACAGGGGGCGGGACGAGCAGTACTTC. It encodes CASSLVGDRGRDEQYF.

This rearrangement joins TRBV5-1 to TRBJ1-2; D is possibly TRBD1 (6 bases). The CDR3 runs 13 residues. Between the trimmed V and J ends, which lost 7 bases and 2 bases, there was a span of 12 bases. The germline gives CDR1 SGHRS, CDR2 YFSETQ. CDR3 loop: CASSNGQNYGYTF. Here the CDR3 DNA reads TGCGCCAGCTCCAACGGACAGAACTATGGCTACACCTTC.

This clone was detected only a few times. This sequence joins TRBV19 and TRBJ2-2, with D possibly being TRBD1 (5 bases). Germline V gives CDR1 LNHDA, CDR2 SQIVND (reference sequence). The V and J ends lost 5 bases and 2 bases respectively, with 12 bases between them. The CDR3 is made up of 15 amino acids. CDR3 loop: CASSERQGNTGELFF. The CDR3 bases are TGTGCCAGTAGTGAGAGGCAGGGAAACACCGGGGAGCTGTTTTTT.

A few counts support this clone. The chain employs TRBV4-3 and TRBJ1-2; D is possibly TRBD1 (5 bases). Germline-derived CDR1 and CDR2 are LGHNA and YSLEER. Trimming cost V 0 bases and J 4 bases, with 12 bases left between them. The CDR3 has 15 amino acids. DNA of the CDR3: TGCGCCAGCAGCCAAGATCCGGGGGACCCCTATGGCTACACCTTC. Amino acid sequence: CASSQDPGDPYGYTF.

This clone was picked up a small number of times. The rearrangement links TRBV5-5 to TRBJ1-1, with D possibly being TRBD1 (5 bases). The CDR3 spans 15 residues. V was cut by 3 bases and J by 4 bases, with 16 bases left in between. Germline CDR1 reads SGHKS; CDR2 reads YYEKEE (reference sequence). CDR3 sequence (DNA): TGTGCCAGCAGCTCCGAGGCAGGGTCGGTCACTGAAGCTTTCTTT. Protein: CASSSEAGSVTEAFF.

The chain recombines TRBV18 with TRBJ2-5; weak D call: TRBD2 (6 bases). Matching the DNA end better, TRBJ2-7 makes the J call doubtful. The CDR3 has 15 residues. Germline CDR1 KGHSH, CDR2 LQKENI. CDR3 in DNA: TGTGCCAGCTCACCAGGAGCAGGGAGGACCTACGAGCAGTACTTC. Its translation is CASSPGAGRTYEQYF.

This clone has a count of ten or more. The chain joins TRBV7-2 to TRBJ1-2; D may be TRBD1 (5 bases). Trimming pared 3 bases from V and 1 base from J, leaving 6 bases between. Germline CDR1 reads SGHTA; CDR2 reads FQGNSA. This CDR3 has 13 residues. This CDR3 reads CASSLDNNYGYTF. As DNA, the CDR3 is TGTGCCAGCAGCTTGGACAATAACTATGGCTACACCTTC.

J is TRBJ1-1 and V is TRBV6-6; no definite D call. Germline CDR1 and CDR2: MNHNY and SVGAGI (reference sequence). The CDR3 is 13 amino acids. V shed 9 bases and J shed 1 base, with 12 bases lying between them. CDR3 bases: TGTGCCAGTACAGAGTTGGGGAACACTGAAGCTTTCTTT. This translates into CASTELGNTEAFF.

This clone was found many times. The CDR3 bases are TGCGCCAGCAGTCAATCGGGCGGGTTCAGGGGAAACAACTCAACGGACAATGAGCAGTTCTTC. As protein: CASSQSGGFRGNNSTDNEQFF. This chain links TRBV23-1 with TRBJ2-1, with TRBD1 as a possible D gene (6 bases). TRBV23-1 is designated an ORF whose function remains uncertain. V lost 0 bases and J lost 5, with 29 bases in between. The CDR3 totals 21 residues.

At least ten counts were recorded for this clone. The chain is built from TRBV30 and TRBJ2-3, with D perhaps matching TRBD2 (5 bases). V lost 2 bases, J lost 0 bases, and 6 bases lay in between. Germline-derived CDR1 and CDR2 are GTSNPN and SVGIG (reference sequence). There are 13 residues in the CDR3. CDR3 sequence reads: CAWSPGSTDTQYF. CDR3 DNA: TGTGCCTGGAGTCCGGGGAGCACAGATACGCAGTATTTT.

The DNA of the CDR3 is TGTGCCAGCTCACCAGAAGGGAGCTCCTACGAGCAGTACTTC. Translation gives CASSPEGSSYEQYF. The V gene is TRBV18, the J gene TRBJ2-7; possibly TRBD2 for D (5 bases). Germline CDR1 is KGHSH and CDR2 is LQKENI. CDR3 length equals 14 residues. V lost 2 bases and J 0 bases, leaving 8 bases between the germline ends.

Here the CDR3 DNA reads TGTGCCAGCAGCCAAGGGGGACAGCTTATGAACACTGAAGCTTTCTTT. Amino acid sequence: CASSQGGQLMNTEAFF. The chain uses TRBV4-2 and TRBJ1-1, with 7 bases that match TRBD1. V was pared by 1 base and J by 0 bases, with 5 bases of the junction left unmatched. CDR1 and CDR2 (germline): LGHNA, YNFKEQ. This CDR3 contains 16 residues.

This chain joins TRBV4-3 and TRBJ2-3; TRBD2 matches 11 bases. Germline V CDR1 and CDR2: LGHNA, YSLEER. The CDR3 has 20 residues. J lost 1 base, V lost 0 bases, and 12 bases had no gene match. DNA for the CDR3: TGCGCCAGCAGCCAAGATTGGCTAGCGGGAGGAGGATGGGGCACAGATACGCAGTATTTT. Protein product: CASSQDWLAGGGWGTDTQYF.

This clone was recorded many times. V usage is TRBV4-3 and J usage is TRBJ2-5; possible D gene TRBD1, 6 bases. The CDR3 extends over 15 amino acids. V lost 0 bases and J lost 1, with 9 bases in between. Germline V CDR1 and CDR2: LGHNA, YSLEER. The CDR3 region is CASSQDADSQETQYF. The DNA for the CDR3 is TGCGCCAGCAGCCAAGATGCGGACAGCCAAGAGACCCAGTACTTC.

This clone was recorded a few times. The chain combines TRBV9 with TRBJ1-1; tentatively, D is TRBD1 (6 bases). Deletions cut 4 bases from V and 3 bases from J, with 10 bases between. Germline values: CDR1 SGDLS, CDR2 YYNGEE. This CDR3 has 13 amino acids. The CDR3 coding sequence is TGTGCCAGCAGCAACCAGGGGTACACTGAAGCTTTCTTT. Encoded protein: CASSNQGYTEAFF.

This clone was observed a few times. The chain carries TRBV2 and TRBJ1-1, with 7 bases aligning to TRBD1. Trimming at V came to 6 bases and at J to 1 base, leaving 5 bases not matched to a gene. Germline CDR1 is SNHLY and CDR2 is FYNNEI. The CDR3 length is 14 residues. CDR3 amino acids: CASRRDSQNTEAFF. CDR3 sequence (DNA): TGTGCCAGCAGGCGGGACAGCCAGAACACTGAAGCTTTCTTT.

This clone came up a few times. In DNA form, the CDR3 reads TGTGCCAGCAGCCAAGATGGGCAGGGCCTAGCGGGATGGGTGGCGTACTTC. Amino acid sequence: CASSQDGQGLAGWVAYF. This chain links TRBV4-2 with TRBJ2-7, with 9 nucleotides matching TRBD2. The CDR3 runs 17 residues. The germline gives CDR1 LGHNA, CDR2 YNFKEQ. The V gene end was trimmed by 0 bases and the J gene end by 12 bases; junction bases not matched to a gene: 18.